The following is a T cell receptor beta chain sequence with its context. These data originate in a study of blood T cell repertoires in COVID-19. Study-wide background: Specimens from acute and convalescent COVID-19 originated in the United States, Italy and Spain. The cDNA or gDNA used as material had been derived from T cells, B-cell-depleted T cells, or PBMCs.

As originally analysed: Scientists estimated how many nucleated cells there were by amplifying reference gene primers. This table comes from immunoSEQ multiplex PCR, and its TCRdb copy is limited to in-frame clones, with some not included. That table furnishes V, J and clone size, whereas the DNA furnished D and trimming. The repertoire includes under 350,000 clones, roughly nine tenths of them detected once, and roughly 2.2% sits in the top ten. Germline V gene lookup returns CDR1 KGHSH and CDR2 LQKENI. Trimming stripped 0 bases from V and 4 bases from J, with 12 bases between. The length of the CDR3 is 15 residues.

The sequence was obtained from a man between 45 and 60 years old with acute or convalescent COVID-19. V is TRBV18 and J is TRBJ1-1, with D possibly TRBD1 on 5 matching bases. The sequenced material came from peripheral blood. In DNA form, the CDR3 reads TGTGCCAGCTCACCACCGCCAGGGTGGGCCACTGAAGCTTTCTTT. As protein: CASSPPPGWATEAFF. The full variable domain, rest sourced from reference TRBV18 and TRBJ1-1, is NAGVMQNPRHLVRRRGQEARLRCSPMKGHSHVYWYRQLPEEGLKFMVYLQKENIIDESGMPKERFSAEFPKEGPSILRIQQVVRGDSAAYFCASSPPPGWATEAFFGQGTRLTVV.